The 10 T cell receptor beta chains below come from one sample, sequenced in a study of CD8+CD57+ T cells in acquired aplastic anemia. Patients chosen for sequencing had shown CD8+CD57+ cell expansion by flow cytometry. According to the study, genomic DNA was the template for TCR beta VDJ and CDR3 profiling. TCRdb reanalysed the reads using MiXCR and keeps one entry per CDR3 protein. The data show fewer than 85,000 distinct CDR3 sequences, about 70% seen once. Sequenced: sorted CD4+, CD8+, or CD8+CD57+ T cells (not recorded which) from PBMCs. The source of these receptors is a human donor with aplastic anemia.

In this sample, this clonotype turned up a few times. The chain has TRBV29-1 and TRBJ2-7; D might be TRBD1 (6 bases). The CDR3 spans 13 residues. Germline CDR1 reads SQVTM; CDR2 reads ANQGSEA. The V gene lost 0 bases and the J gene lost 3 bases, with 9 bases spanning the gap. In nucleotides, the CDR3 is TGCAGCGTTGAAGATCGGGACAACTACGAGCAGTACTTC. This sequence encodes CSVEDRDNYEQYF.

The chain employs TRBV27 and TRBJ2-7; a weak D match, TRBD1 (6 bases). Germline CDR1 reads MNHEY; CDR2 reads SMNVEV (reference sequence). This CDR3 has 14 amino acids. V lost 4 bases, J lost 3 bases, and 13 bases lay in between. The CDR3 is CASSSGTLVYEQYF. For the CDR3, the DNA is TGTGCCAGCAGTTCGGGGACACTTGTCTACGAGCAGTACTTC.

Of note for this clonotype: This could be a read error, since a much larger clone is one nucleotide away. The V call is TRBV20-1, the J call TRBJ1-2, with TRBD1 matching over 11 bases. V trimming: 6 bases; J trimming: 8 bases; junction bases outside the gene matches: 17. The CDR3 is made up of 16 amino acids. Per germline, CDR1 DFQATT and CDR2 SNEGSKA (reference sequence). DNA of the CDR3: TGCAGTGCCATACCGGACAGGGGGCAAGGGGCGAGCGGCTACACCTTC. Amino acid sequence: CSAIPDRGQGASGYTF.

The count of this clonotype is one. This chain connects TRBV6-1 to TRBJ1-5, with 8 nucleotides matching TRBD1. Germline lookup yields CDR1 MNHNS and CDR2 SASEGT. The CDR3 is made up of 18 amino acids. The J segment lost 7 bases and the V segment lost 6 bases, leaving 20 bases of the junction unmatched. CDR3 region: CASSLRGTGEALQQPQHF. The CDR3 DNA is TGTGCCAGCAGCCTACGGGGGACAGGCGAAGCCCTCCAGCAGCCCCAGCATTTT.

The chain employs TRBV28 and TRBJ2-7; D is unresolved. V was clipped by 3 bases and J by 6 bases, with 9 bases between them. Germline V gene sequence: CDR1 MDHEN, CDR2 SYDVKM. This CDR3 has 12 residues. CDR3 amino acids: CASSFEVGEQYF. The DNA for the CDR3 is TGTGCCAGCAGTTTTGAGGTAGGCGAGCAGTACTTC. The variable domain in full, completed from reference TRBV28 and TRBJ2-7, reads DVKVTQSSRYLVKRTGEKVFLECVQDMDHENMFWYRQDPGLGLRLIYFSYDVKMKEKGDIPEGYSVSREKKERFSLILESASTNQTSMYLCASSFEVGEQYFGPGTRLTVT.

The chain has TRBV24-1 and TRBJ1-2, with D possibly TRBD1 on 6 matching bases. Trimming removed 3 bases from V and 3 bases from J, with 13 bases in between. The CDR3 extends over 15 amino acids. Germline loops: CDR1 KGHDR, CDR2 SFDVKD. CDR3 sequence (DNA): TGTGCCACCAGTGATGGCAGGGGTAAGGACTATGGCTACACCTTC. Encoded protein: CATSDGRGKDYGYTF.

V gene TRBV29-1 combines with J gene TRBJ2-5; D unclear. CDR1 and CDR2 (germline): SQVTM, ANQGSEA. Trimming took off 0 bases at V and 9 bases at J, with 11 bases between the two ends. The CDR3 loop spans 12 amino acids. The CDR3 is CSVEDGRAAQYF. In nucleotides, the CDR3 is TGCAGCGTTGAAGATGGCCGGGCGGCCCAGTACTTC.

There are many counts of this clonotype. This CDR3 reads CASSLDSTYEQYF. CDR3 DNA: TGTGCCAGCAGCTTAGACTCAACCTACGAGCAGTACTTC. This chain connects TRBV7-3 to TRBJ2-7; D uncertain. Per the germline V gene, CDR1 is SGHTA and CDR2 is FQGTGA. The CDR3 spans 13 residues. V shed 2 bases and J shed 2 bases, with 7 bases lying between them. Drawing the rest from reference TRBV7-3 and TRBJ2-7, the complete variable domain is GAGVSQTPSNKVTEKGKYVELRCDPISGHTALYWYRQSLGQGPEFLIYFQGTGAADDSGLPNDRFFAVRPEGSVSTLKIQRTERGDSAVYLCASSLDSTYEQYFGPGTRLTVT.

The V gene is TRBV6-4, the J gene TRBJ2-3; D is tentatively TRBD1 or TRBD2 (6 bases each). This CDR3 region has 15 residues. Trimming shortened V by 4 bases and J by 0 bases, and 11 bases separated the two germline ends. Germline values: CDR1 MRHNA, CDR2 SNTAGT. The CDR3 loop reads CASSGVGGSTDTQYF. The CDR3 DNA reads TGTGCCAGCAGTGGGGTAGGGGGGAGCACAGATACGCAGTATTTT.

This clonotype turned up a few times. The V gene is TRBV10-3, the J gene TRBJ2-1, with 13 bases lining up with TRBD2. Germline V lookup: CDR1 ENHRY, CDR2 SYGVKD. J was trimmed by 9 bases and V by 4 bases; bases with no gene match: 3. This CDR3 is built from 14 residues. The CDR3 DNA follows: TGTGCCATCAGTGGACTAGCGGGAGGCAGTGAGCAGTTCTTC. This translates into CAISGLAGGSEQFF.